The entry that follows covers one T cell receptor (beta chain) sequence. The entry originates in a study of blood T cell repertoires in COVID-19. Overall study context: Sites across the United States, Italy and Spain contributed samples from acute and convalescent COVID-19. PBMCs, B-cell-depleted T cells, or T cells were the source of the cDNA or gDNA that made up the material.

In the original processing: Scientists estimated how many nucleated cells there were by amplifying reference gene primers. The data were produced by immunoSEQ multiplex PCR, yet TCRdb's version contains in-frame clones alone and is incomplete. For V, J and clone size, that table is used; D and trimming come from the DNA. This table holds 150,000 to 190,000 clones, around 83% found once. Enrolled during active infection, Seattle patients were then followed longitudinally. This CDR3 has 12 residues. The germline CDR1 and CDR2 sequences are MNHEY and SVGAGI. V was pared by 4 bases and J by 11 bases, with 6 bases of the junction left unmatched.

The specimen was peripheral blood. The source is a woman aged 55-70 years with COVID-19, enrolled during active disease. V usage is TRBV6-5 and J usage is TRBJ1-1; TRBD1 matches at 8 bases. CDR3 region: CASSFTGGDAFF. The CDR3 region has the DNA TGTGCCAGCAGTTTTACAGGGGGGGACGCTTTCTTT.